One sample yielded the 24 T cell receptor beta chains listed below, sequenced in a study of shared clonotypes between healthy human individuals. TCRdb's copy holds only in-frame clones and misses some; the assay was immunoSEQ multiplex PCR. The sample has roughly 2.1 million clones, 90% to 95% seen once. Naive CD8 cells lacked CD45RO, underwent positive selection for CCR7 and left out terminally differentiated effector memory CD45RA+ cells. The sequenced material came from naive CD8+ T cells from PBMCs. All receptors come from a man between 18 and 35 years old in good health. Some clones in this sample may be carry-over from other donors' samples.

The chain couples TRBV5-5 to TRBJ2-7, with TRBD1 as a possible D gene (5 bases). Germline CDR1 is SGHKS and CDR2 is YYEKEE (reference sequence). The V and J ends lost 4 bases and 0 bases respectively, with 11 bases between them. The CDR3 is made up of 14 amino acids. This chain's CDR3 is CASSNVRVSYEQYF. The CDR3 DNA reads TGTGCCAGCAGCAACGTCAGGGTCTCCTACGAGCAGTACTTC.

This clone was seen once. Here the CDR3 reads CASCEGGELFF. Written as DNA, the CDR3 is TGTGCCAGTTGTGAGGGAGGAGAACTGTTTTTT. V usage is TRBV19 and J usage is TRBJ1-4; no clear D. CDR1 and CDR2 from the germline V gene are LNHDA and SQIVND (reference sequence). V was trimmed by 8 bases and J by 12 bases, leaving 13 bases between them. The CDR3 runs to 11 residues.

The CDR3 region has the DNA TGTGCCAGCAGTCCCGAACGGAGCGGAGAGACCCAGTACTTC. Its protein product is CASSPERSGETQYF. V and J are TRBV27 and TRBJ2-5; a possible D gene is TRBD2 (5 bases). The ends were cut back, 5 bases at V and 4 bases at J, with 14 bases in the middle. CDR1 and CDR2 (germline): MNHEY, SMNVEV (reference sequence). This CDR3 region has 14 residues.

The CDR3 bases are TGCGCCAGCAGCTTCCGGGACACCTCCTACGAGCAGTACTTC. This encodes CASSFRDTSYEQYF. This chain uses TRBV5-1 with TRBJ2-7, with TRBD1 as a possible D gene (6 bases). The V gene's germline CDR1 is SGHRS and CDR2 YFSETQ. V gave up 2 bases and J gave up 0 bases, with 9 bases separating them. The CDR3 has 14 residues.

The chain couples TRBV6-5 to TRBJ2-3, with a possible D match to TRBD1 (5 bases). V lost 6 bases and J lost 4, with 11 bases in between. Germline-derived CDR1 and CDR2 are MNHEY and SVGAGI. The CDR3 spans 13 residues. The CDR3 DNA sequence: TGTGCCAGCAGCCAGGGAATGGCAGATACGCAGTATTTT. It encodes CASSQGMADTQYF.

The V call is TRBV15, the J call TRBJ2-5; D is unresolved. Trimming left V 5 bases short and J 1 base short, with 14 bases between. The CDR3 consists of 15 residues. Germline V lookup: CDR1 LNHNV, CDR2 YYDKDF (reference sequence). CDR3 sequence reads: CATSESRTVQETQYF. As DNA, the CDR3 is TGTGCCACCAGCGAGTCCCGCACAGTCCAAGAGACCCAGTACTTC.

The CDR3 here is CASSSWGIGYEQYF. The DNA for the CDR3 is TGTGCCAGCAGCTCGTGGGGGATCGGCTACGAGCAGTACTTC. The chain uses TRBV11-1 and TRBJ2-7; D possibly matches TRBD1 or TRBD2 (5 bases each). Trimming removed 4 bases at V and 3 bases at J, with 13 bases between. Germline values: CDR1 SGHAT, CDR2 FQDESV (reference sequence). The CDR3 runs to 14 residues.

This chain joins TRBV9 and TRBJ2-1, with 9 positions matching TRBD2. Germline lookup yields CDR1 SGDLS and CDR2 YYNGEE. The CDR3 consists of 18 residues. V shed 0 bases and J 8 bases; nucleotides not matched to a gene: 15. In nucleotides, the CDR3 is TGTGCCAGCAGCGTAGCCCCCAGGGGTAGCGGGAGAAACCATGAGCAGTTCTTC. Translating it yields CASSVAPRGSGRNHEQFF. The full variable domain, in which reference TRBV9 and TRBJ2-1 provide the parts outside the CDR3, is DSGVTQTPKHLITATGQRVTLRCSPRSGDLSVYWYQQSLDQGLQFLIQYYNGEERAKGNILERFSAQQFPDLHSELNLSSLELGDSALYFCASSVAPRGSGRNHEQFFGPGTRLTVL.

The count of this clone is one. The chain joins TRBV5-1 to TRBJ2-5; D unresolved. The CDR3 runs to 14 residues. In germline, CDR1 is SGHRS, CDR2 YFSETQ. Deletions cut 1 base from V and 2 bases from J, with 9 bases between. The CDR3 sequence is CASSLFEDQETQYF. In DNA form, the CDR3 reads TGCGCCAGCAGCTTGTTTGAGGATCAAGAGACCCAGTACTTC.

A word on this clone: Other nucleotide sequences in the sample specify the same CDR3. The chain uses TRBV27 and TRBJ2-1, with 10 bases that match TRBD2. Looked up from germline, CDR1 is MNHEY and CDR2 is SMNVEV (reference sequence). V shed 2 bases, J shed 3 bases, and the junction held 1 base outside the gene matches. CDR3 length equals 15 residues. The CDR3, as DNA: TGTGCCAGCAGTTTAACTAGCGGGAACTACAATGAGCAGTTCTTC. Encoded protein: CASSLTSGNYNEQFF.

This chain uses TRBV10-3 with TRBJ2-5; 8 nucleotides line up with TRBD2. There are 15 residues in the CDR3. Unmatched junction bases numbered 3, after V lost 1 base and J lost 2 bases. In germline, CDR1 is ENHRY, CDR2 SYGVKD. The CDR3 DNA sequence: TGTGCCATCAGTGAGTTAGCGGGACTGCAAGAGACCCAGTACTTC. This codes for CAISELAGLQETQYF.

The CDR3 DNA reads as TGTGCCAGCAGCTTATGGCAGGGAACGAACACTGAAGCTTTCTTT. It codes for CASSLWQGTNTEAFF. The chain couples TRBV7-9 to TRBJ1-1; TRBD1 might be the D (5 bases). CDR3 length equals 15 residues. Trimming cost V 2 bases and J 1 base, with 11 bases left between them. CDR1 is SEHNR and CDR2 is FQNEAQ in the germline V gene (reference sequence).

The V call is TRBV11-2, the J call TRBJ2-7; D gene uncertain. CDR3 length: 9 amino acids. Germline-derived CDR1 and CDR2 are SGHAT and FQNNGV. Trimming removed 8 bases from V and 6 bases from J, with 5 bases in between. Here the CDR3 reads CASGPEQYF. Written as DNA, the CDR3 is TGTGCCAGCGGCCCCGAGCAGTACTTC.

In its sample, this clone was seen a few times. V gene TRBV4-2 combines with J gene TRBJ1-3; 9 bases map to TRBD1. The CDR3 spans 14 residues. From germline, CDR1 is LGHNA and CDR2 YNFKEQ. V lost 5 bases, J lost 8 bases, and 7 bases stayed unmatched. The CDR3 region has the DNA TGTGCCAGCAGCTCTCGGACAGGGGCGGACACCATATATTTT. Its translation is CASSSRTGADTIYF.

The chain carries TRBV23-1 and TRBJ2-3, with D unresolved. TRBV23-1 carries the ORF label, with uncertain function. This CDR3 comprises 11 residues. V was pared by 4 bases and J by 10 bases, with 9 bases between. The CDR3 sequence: CASSPLLAQYF. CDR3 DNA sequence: TGCGCCAGCAGTCCCCTCTTGGCGCAGTATTTT.

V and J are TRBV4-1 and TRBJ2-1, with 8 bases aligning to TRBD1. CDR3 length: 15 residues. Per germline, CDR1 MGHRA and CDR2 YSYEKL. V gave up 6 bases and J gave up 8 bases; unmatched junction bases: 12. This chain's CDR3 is CASRGRDRSLHEQFF. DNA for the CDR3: TGCGCCAGCAGAGGCCGGGACAGGAGCCTCCATGAGCAGTTCTTC.

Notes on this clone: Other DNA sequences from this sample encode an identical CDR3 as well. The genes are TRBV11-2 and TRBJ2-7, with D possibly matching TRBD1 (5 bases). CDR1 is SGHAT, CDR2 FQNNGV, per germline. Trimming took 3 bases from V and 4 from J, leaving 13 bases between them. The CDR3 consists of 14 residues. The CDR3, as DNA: TGTGCCAGCAGCTTGGGTGGGGCTGGGTACGAGCAGTACTTC. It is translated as CASSLGGAGYEQYF. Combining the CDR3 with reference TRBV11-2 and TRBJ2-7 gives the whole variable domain EAGVAQSPRYKIIEKRQSVAFWCNPISGHATLYWYQQILGQGPKLLIQFQNNGVVDDSQLPKDRFSAERLKGVDSTLKIQPAKLEDSAVYLCASSLGGAGYEQYFGPGTRLTVT.

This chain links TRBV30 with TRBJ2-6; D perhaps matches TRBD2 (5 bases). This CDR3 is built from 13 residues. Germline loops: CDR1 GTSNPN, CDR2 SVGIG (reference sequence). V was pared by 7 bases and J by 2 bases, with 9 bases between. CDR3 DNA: TGTGCCTTGGCGGGCACTGGGGCCAACGTCCTGACTTTC. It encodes CALAGTGANVLTF.

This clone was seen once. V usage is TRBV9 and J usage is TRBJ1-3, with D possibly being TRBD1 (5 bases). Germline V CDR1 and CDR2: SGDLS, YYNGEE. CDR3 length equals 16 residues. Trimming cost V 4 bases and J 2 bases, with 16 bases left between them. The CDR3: CASSYNPQVPGNTIYF. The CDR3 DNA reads TGTGCCAGCAGCTATAATCCACAGGTCCCTGGAAACACCATATATTTT.

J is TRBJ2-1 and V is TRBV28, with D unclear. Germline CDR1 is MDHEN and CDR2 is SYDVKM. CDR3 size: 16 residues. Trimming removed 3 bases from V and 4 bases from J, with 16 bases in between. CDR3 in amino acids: CASSFLLGESYNEQFF. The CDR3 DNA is TGTGCCAGCAGTTTCCTCCTTGGCGAGAGTTACAATGAGCAGTTCTTC.

The CDR3 sequence is CAWTNRGAYEQYF. CDR3 sequence (DNA): TGTGCCTGGACTAACAGGGGAGCCTACGAGCAGTACTTC. The chain joins TRBV30 to TRBJ2-5, with 7 bases aligning to TRBD1. Judging by the DNA end, TRBJ2-7 fits better; the J call may be wrong. Germline V CDR1 and CDR2: GTSNPN, SVGIG (reference sequence). The CDR3 totals 13 residues.

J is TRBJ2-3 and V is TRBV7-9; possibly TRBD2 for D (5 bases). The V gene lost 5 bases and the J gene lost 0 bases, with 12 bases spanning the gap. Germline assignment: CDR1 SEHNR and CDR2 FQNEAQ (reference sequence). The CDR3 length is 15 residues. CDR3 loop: CASSPVGVSTDTQYF. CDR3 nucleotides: TGTGCCAGCAGCCCCGTCGGGGTCAGCACAGATACGCAGTATTTT.

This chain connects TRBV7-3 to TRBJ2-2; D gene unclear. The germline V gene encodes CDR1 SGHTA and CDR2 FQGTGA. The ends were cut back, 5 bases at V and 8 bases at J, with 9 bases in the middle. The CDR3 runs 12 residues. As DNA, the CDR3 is TGTGCCAGCAGCCTCCTTTGGGGGGAGCTGTTTTTT. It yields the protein CASSLLWGELFF. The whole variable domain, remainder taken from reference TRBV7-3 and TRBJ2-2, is GAGVSQTPSNKVTEKGKYVELRCDPISGHTALYWYRQSLGQGPEFLIYFQGTGAADDSGLPNDRFFAVRPEGSVSTLKIQRTERGDSAVYLCASSLLWGELFFGEGSRLTVL.

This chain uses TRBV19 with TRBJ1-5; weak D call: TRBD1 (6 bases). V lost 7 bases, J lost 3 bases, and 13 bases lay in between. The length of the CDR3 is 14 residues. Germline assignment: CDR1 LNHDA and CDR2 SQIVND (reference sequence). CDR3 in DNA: TGTGCCAGTACTCTGAGGGACACCAATCAGCCCCAGCATTTT. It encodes CASTLRDTNQPQHF.